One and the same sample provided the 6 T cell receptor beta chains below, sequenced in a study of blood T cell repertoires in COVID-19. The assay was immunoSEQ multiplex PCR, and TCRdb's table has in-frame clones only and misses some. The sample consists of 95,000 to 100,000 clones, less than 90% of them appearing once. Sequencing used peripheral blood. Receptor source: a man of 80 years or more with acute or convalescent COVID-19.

The CDR3 protein is CASSPQRTAGTEAFF. CDR3 coding DNA: TGTGCCAGCAGTCCTCAACGGACTGCCGGGACTGAAGCTTTCTTT. This chain uses TRBV28 with TRBJ1-1; D gene ambiguous. The CDR3 loop spans 15 amino acids. The ends were cut back, 5 bases at V and 5 bases at J, with 18 bases in the middle. Germline CDR1 and CDR2: MDHEN and SYDVKM.

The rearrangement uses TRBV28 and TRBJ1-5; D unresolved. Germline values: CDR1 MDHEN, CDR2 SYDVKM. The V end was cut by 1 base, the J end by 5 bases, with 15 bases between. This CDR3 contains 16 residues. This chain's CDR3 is CASSLFRVLVDQPQHF. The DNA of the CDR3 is TGTGCCAGCAGTTTATTTCGGGTTTTAGTGGATCAGCCCCAGCATTTT. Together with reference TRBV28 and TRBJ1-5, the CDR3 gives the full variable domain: DVKVTQSSRYLVKRTGEKVFLECVQDMDHENMFWYRQDPGLGLRLIYFSYDVKMKEKGDIPEGYSVSREKKERFSLILESASTNQTSMYLCASSLFRVLVDQPQHFGDGTRLSIL.

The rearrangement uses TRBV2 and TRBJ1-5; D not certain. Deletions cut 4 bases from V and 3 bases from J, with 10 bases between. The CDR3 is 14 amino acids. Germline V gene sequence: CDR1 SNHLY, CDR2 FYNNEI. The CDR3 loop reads CASSADGANQPQHF. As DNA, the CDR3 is TGTGCCAGCAGTGCCGACGGAGCCAATCAGCCCCAGCATTTT.

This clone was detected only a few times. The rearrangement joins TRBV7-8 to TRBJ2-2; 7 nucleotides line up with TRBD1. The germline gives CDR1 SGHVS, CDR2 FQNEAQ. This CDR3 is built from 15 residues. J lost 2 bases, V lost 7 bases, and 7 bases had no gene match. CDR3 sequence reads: CASTSRQGNTGELFF. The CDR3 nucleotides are TGTGCCAGCACCTCGAGACAGGGCAACACCGGGGAGCTGTTTTTT.

CDR3 in amino acids: CSVHHSYGYTF. The DNA of the CDR3 is TGCAGCGTTCACCACAGCTATGGCTACACCTTC. The chain uses TRBV29-1 and TRBJ1-2; D is unclear. The CDR3 has 11 amino acids. The germline CDR1 and CDR2 sequences are SQVTM and ANQGSEA. Trimming took off 5 bases at V and 4 bases at J, with 8 bases between the two ends.

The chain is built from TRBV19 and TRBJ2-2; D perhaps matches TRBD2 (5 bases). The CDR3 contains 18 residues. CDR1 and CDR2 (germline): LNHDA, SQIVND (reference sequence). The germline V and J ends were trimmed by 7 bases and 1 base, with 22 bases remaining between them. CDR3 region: CASTISLDYPRNTGELFF. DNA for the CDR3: TGTGCCAGTACAATCTCACTCGACTATCCCCGGAACACCGGGGAGCTGTTTTTT. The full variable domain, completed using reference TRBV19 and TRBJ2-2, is DGGITQSPKYLFRKEGQNVTLSCEQNLNHDAMYWYRQDPGQGLRLIYYSQIVNDFQKGDIAEGYSVSREKKESFPLTVTSAQKNPTAFYLCASTISLDYPRNTGELFFGEGSRLTVL.